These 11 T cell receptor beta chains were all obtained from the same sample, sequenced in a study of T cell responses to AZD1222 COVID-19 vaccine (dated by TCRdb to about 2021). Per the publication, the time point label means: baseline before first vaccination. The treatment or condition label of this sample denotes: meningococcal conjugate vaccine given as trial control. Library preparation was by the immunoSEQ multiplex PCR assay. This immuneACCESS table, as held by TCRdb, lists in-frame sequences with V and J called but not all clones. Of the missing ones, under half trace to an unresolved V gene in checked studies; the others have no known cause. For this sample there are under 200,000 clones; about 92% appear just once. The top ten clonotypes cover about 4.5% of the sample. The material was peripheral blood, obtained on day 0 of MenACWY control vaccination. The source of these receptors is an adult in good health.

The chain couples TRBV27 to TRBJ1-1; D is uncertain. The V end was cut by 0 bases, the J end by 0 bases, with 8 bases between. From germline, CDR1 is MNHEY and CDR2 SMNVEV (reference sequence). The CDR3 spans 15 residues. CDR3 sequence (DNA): TGTGCCAGCAGTTTATCGCGGACCATGAACACTGAAGCTTTCTTT. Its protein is CASSLSRTMNTEAFF.

The CDR3 coding sequence is TGTGCCAGCAGCTCCTTTGGTGGATCCTACGAGCAGTACTTC. Protein product: CASSSFGGSYEQYF. V usage is TRBV7-3 and J usage is TRBJ2-7; no firm D call. Trimming pared 4 bases from V and 1 base from J, leaving 11 bases between. The CDR3 extends over 14 amino acids. Germline V CDR1 and CDR2: SGHTA, FQGTGA.

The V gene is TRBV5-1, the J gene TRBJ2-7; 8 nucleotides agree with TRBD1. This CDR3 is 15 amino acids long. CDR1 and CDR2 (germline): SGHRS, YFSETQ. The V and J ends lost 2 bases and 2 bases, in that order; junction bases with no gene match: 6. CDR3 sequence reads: CASSFGTGSTYEQYF. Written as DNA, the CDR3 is TGCGCCAGCAGCTTTGGGACAGGTTCCACCTACGAGCAGTACTTC.

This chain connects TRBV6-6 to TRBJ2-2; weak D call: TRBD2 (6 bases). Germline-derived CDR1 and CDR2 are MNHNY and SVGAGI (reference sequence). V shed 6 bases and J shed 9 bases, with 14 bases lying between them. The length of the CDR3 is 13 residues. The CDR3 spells CASSQDYSRELFF. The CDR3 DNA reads TGTGCCAGCAGCCAGGACTATAGTCGGGAGCTGTTTTTT.

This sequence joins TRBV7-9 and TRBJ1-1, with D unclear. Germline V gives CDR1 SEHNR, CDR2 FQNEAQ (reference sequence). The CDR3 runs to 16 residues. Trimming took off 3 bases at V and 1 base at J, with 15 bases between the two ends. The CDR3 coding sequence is TGTGCCAGCAGCTTCATTACTATGCCGTCGAACACTGAAGCTTTCTTT. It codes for CASSFITMPSNTEAFF.

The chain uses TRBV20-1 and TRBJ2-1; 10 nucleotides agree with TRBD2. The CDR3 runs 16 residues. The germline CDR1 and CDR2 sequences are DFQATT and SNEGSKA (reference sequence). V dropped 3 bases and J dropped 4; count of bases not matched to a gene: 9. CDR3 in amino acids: CSASVPGTSAYNEQFF. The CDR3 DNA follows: TGCAGTGCTAGTGTCCCCGGGACTAGCGCTTACAATGAGCAGTTCTTC.

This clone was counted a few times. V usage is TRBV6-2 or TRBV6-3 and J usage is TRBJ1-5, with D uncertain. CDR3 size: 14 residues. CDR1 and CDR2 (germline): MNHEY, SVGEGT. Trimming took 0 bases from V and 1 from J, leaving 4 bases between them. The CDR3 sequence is CASSYSGSNQPQHF. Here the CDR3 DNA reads TGTGCCAGCAGTTACTCGGGAAGCAATCAGCCCCAGCATTTT.

In nucleotides, the CDR3 is TGTGCCAGCAGTCGCACTAGCGGGAGGTCGAAGACCCAGTACTTC. It encodes CASSRTSGRSKTQYF. The chain recombines TRBV3-1 (or the pseudogene TRBV3-2) with TRBJ2-5; 12 nucleotides match TRBD2. The junction had 8 bases not matched to a gene; V was cut back by 6 bases and J by 6 bases. Per germline, CDR1 LGHDT and CDR2 YNNKEL (reference sequence). The CDR3 totals 15 residues.

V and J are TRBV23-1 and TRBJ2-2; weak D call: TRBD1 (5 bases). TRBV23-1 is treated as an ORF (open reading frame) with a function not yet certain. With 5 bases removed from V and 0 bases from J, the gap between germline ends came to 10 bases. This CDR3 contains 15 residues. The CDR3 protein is CASSNRHPNTGELFF. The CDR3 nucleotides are TGCGCCAGCAGTAACAGGCACCCGAACACCGGGGAGCTGTTTTTT.

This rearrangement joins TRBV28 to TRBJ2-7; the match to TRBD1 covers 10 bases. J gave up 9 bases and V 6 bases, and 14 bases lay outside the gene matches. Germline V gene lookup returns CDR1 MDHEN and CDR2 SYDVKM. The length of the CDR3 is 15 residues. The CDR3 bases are TGTGCCAGCAGCACCTTAGGGACAGGGGTCTTTTTGCAGTACTTC. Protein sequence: CASSTLGTGVFLQYF.

The CDR3: CSVTGYSYEQYF. The CDR3 DNA follows: TGCAGCGTGACAGGGTACTCCTACGAGCAGTACTTC. The J gene is TRBJ2-7, the V gene TRBV29-1; 7 positions agree with TRBD1. The CDR3 contains 12 residues. Germline CDR1 reads SQVTM; CDR2 reads ANQGSEA. V was pared by 6 bases and J by 0 bases, with 2 bases of the junction left unmatched.